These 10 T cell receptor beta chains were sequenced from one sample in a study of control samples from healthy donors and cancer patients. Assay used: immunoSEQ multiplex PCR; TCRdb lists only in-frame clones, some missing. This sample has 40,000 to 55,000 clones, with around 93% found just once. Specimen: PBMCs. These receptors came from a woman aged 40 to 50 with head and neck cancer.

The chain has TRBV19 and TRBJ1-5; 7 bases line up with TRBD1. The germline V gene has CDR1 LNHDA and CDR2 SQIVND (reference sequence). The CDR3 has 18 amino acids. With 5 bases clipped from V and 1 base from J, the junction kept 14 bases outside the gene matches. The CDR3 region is CASSHSKGTGVSNQPQHF. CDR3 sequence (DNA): TGTGCCAGTAGTCATTCGAAGGGTACAGGGGTCAGCAATCAGCCCCAGCATTTT.

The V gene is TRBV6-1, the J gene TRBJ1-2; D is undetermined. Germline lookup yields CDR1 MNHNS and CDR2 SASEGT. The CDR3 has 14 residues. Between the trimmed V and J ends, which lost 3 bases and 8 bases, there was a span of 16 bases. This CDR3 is CASSDNDRVDGYTF. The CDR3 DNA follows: TGTGCCAGCAGTGACAACGACCGGGTGGACGGCTACACCTTC.

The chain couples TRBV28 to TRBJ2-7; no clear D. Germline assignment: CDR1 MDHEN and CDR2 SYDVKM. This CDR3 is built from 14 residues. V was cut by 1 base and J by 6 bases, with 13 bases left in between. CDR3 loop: CASSLSLSGGEQYF. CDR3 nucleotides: TGTGCCAGCAGTTTATCATTATCGGGTGGCGAGCAGTACTTC.

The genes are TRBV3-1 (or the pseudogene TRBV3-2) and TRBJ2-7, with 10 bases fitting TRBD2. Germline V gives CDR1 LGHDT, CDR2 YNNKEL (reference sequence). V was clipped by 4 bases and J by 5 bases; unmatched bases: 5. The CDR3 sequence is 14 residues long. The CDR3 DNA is TGTGCCAGCAGCCTCCCCGGGACTAGCGACGAGCAGTACTTC. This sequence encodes CASSLPGTSDEQYF.

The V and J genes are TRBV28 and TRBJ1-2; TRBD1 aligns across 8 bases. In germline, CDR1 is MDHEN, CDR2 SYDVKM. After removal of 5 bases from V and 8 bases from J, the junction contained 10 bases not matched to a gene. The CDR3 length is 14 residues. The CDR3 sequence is CASSVGQGMSGYTF. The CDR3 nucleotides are TGTGCCAGCAGTGTTGGACAGGGAATGAGCGGCTACACCTTC.

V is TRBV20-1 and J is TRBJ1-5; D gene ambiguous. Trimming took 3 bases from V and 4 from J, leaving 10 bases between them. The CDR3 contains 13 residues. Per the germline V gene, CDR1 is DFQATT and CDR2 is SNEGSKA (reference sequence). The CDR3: CSASRLLNQPQHF. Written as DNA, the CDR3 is TGCAGTGCTAGTCGTCTCTTAAATCAGCCCCAGCATTTT.

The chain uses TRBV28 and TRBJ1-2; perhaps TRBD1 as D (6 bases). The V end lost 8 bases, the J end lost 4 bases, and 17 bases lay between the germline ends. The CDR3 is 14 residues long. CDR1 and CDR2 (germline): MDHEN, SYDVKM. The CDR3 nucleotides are TGTGCCAGCCGAACGACGGGGGCAATCTATGGCTACACCTTC. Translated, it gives CASRTTGAIYGYTF.

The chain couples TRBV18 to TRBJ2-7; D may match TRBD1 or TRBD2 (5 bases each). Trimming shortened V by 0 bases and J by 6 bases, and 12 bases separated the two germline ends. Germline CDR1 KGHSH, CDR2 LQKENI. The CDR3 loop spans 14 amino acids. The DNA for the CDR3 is TGTGCCAGCTCACCACCGACAGCGGTTCGCGAGCAGTACTTC. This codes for CASSPPTAVREQYF. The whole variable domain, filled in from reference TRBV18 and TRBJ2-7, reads NAGVMQNPRHLVRRRGQEARLRCSPMKGHSHVYWYRQLPEEGLKFMVYLQKENIIDESGMPKERFSAEFPKEGPSILRIQQVVRGDSAAYFCASSPPTAVREQYFGPGTRLTVT.

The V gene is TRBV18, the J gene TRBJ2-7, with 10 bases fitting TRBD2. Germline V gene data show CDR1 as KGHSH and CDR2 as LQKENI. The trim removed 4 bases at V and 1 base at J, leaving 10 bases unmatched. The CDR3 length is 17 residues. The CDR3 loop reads CASSLRLAGAASYEQYF. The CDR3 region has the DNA TGTGCCAGCTCACTCCGGCTAGCGGGGGCAGCTTCCTACGAGCAGTACTTC.

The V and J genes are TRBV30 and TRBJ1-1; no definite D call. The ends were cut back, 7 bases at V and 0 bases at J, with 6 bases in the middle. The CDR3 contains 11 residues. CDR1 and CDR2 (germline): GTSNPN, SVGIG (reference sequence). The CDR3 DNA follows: TGTGCCTTTGGAGTGAACACTGAAGCTTTCTTT. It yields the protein CAFGVNTEAFF.